This entry concerns a single T cell receptor (beta chain). Its target is unknown. The PCR had 60 Vbeta and 13 Jbeta primers. Clones were sequenced by immunoSEQ multiplex PCR, and TCRdb holds only the in-frame ones, with some missing. The sample consists of 90,000 to 120,000 clones, roughly 82% of them appearing once. The data originate from a study of cytomegalovirus exposure and HLA in healthy donors. The V gene's germline CDR1 is PRHDT and CDR2 FYEKMQ (reference sequence). This CDR3 comprises 16 residues. V lost 3 bases to trimming and J lost 0 bases; unmatched junction nucleotides: 8. Study-level results: Later analysis indicated greater clonal expansion among HLA-associated TCR beta chains than among equally common other chains.

The TCR sequence derives from a young woman in good health and CMV-seronegative. The specimen sequenced was PBMCs. The chain recombines TRBV13 with TRBJ2-7; 7 bases align to TRBD1. As DNA, the CDR3 is TGTGCCAGCAGCTTTGACAGGGCTGGTCTCTCCTACGAGCAGTACTTC. Its translation: CASSFDRAGLSYEQYF.